Below are 30 T cell receptor beta chains sequenced from a single sample in a study of blood T cell repertoires in COVID-19. Some clones are missing from TCRdb's copy, which holds only in-frame ones; the method was immunoSEQ multiplex PCR. The repertoire holds 200,000 or so clones, with 80% to 85% as singletons. The specimen sequenced was PBMCs or T cells enriched from blood (not recorded which). The receptors originated from a man aged 35-49 years who had recovered from COVID-19.

This clone appeared a few times. The gene calls are TRBV29-1 and TRBJ2-5; perhaps TRBD2 as D (6 bases). This CDR3 is built from 11 residues. The germline V and J ends were trimmed by 7 bases and 5 bases, with 11 bases remaining between them. Germline CDR1 is SQVTM and CDR2 is ANQGSEA. Written as DNA, the CDR3 is TGCAGCGGCGGGGCCGTGGAGACCCAGTACTTC. Amino acid sequence: CSGGAVETQYF.

The V gene is TRBV3-1 (or the pseudogene TRBV3-2), the J gene TRBJ1-2; the D is unclear. V was trimmed by 5 bases and J by 8 bases, leaving 24 bases between them. Germline CDR1 and CDR2: LGHDT and YNNKEL (reference sequence). The CDR3 is made up of 16 amino acids. The CDR3 here is CASSWEAGIQGTGYTF. The CDR3 bases are TGTGCCAGCAGCTGGGAGGCGGGCATCCAAGGAACCGGCTACACCTTC.

This chain uses TRBV7-8 with TRBJ2-3, with TRBD2 as a possible D gene (5 bases). Germline assignment: CDR1 SGHVS and CDR2 FQNEAQ. This CDR3 is 15 amino acids long. Trimming shortened V by 5 bases and J by 3 bases, and 15 bases separated the two germline ends. The CDR3 spells CASSGNPTGTDTQYF. CDR3 sequence (DNA): TGTGCCAGCAGCGGTAACCCGACGGGAACAGATACGCAGTATTTT.

This chain connects TRBV2 to TRBJ1-2, with a weak D call TRBD1 (6 bases). V lost 6 bases and J lost 0, with 17 bases in between. CDR1 SNHLY and CDR2 FYNNEI come from the germline V gene. The CDR3 loop spans 16 amino acids. The DNA for the CDR3 is TGTGCCAGCAGAGGGGACAAGGACGAAGCTAACTATGGCTACACCTTC. It codes for CASRGDKDEANYGYTF. Complete variable domain (other parts from reference TRBV2 and TRBJ1-2): EPEVTQTPSHQVTQMGQEVILRCVPISNHLYFYWYRQILGQKVEFLVSFYNNEISEKSEIFDDQFSVERPDGSNFTLKIRSTKLEDSAMYFCASRGDKDEANYGYTFGSGTRLTVV.

This clone turned up a few times. DNA for the CDR3: TGTGCCACCCGGCCTAGCGGGGGAGAGACCCAGTACTTC. It codes for CATRPSGGETQYF. The chain joins TRBV2 to TRBJ2-5, with TRBD2 identical over 10 bases. Germline V gene sequence: CDR1 SNHLY, CDR2 FYNNEI. The junction had 6 bases not matched to a gene; V was cut back by 10 bases and J by 4 bases. There are 13 residues in the CDR3.

This clone was seen a single time. The chain is built from TRBV6-5 and TRBJ1-2; no definite D call. The CDR3 is 15 amino acids. Germline CDR1 MNHEY, CDR2 SVGAGI. The germline V and J ends were trimmed by 4 bases and 4 bases, with 16 bases remaining between them. The CDR3 bases are TGTGCCAGCAGTTTTTCGGGATCTTTCTTCTATGGCTACACCTTC. Translating it yields CASSFSGSFFYGYTF.

There are a few counts of this clone. This rearrangement joins TRBV2 to TRBJ1-2, with D possibly matching TRBD1 (5 bases). The CDR3 contains 16 residues. V was cut by 7 bases and J by 2 bases, with 20 bases left in between. Looked up from germline, CDR1 is SNHLY and CDR2 is FYNNEI. CDR3 nucleotide sequence: TGTGCCAGCACTTTTTCGACAGAGTCTGGGAACTATGGCTACACCTTC. Residues: CASTFSTESGNYGYTF.

The CDR3 loop is CASSPQALVNTEAFF. The CDR3 coding sequence is TGTGCCAGCAGCCCACAGGCTTTAGTGAACACTGAAGCTTTCTTT. The gene calls are TRBV7-9 and TRBJ1-1; TRBD1 is a possible D gene (5 bases). V was pared by 5 bases and J by 0 bases, with 13 bases between. CDR3 size: 15 residues. Per germline, CDR1 SEHNR and CDR2 FQNEAQ (reference sequence).

The chain is built from TRBV19 and TRBJ2-1, with 12 bases lining up with TRBD2. Germline V gene sequence: CDR1 LNHDA, CDR2 SQIVND (reference sequence). J gave up 3 bases and V 6 bases, and 3 bases lay outside the gene matches. The CDR3 has 15 amino acids. This CDR3 reads CASRTTSGGYNEQFF. The CDR3 DNA reads as TGTGCCAGTAGGACGACTAGCGGGGGCTACAATGAGCAGTTCTTC. Using reference TRBV19 and TRBJ2-1 for the parts outside the CDR3, the full variable domain is DGGITQSPKYLFRKEGQNVTLSCEQNLNHDAMYWYRQDPGQGLRLIYYSQIVNDFQKGDIAEGYSVSREKKESFPLTVTSAQKNPTAFYLCASRTTSGGYNEQFFGPGTRLTVL.

The chain recombines TRBV6-5 with TRBJ1-5; TRBD1 aligns across 9 bases. Germline V gene lookup returns CDR1 MNHEY and CDR2 SVGAGI. V was pared by 6 bases and J by 2 bases, with 5 bases of the junction left unmatched. This CDR3 is 15 amino acids long. The CDR3 coding sequence is TGTGCCAGCAGCTTAAGACAGGGGGGCAATCAGCCCCAGCATTTT. Translated, it gives CASSLRQGGNQPQHF.

The genes are TRBV7-9 and TRBJ2-2; the match to TRBD1 covers 9 bases. From germline, CDR1 is SEHNR and CDR2 FQNEAQ (reference sequence). The CDR3 has 16 amino acids. V shed 3 bases, J shed 4 bases, and the junction held 6 bases outside the gene matches. For the CDR3, the DNA is TGTGCCAGCAGCTTCTACAGGGGGCAGGGCACCGGGGAGCTGTTTTTT. Its protein is CASSFYRGQGTGELFF.

The J gene is TRBJ1-6, the V gene TRBV5-5; D gene unclear. V was trimmed by 4 bases and J by 5 bases, leaving 13 bases between them. Looked up from germline, CDR1 is SGHKS and CDR2 is YYEKEE (reference sequence). The CDR3 sequence is 15 residues long. CDR3 nucleotides: TGTGCCAGCAGCCCGGAGGGCTTGGATAATTCACCCCTCCACTTT. Its translation is CASSPEGLDNSPLHF.

This sequence joins TRBV9 and TRBJ2-2, with 11 bases matching TRBD1. The CDR3 length is 16 residues. Unmatched junction bases numbered 7, after V lost 3 bases and J lost 6 bases. In germline, CDR1 is SGDLS, CDR2 YYNGEE. In DNA form, the CDR3 reads TGTGCCAGCAGCGCGAACCCGGGACAGGGGGCCGGGGAGCTGTTTTTT. Encoded protein: CASSANPGQGAGELFF.

Notes on this clone: The same CDR3 also results from other DNA sequences found in this sample. The J gene is TRBJ1-5, the V gene TRBV24-1; no firm D call. CDR3 length equals 13 residues. The V gene's germline CDR1 is KGHDR and CDR2 SFDVKD. V gave up 6 bases and J gave up 2 bases, with 7 bases separating them. The CDR3: CATSPAGNQPQHF. As DNA, the CDR3 is TGTGCCACCAGTCCTGCGGGCAATCAGCCCCAGCATTTT.

The genes are TRBV2 and TRBJ2-2; possible D gene TRBD2, 5 bases. Germline V gives CDR1 SNHLY, CDR2 FYNNEI. Between the trimmed V and J ends, which lost 3 bases and 1 base, there was a span of 9 bases. The CDR3 length is 15 residues. The CDR3 protein is CASSEFGENTGELFF. The CDR3 coding sequence is TGTGCCAGCAGTGAGTTCGGGGAGAACACCGGGGAGCTGTTTTTT.

V and J are TRBV4-1 and TRBJ2-2, with a possible D match to TRBD2 (6 bases). Germline values: CDR1 MGHRA, CDR2 YSYEKL. With 4 bases removed from V and 4 bases from J, the gap between germline ends came to 22 bases. The CDR3 is 18 amino acids. CDR3 region: CASSPLYFGGASTGELFF. For the CDR3, the DNA is TGCGCCAGCAGCCCTCTCTACTTTGGCGGGGCCTCCACCGGGGAGCTGTTTTTT.

This chain connects TRBV29-1 to TRBJ2-7; possibly TRBD1 for D (6 bases). CDR1 and CDR2 from the germline V gene are SQVTM and ANQGSEA. V was pared by 4 bases and J by 0 bases, with 22 bases between. The CDR3 runs to 17 residues. CDR3 nucleotides: TGCAGCGTTGCCACCTCGATCACCGACAGGCCCTCCTACGAGCAGTACTTC. Translation: CSVATSITDRPSYEQYF.

The V and J genes are TRBV6-2 or TRBV6-3 and TRBJ2-7; 11 bases match TRBD2. In germline, CDR1 is MNHEY, CDR2 SVGEGT. There are 16 residues in the CDR3. The V gene end was trimmed by 6 bases and the J gene end by 2 bases; junction bases not matched to a gene: 9. The CDR3 nucleotides read TGTGCCAGCAGCCCAGACTTAGCGGGGGGGCCCTACGAGCAGTACTTC. It encodes CASSPDLAGGPYEQYF.

About this clone itself: Other DNA variants within this sample encode the same CDR3. The V call is TRBV18, the J call TRBJ1-3; maybe TRBD1 (5 bases). Germline-derived CDR1 and CDR2 are KGHSH and LQKENI. The CDR3 is made up of 14 amino acids. Trimming removed 3 bases at V and 4 bases at J, with 10 bases between. The DNA for the CDR3 is TGTGCCAGCTCACCGCAGGGTTCCGGAAACACCATATATTTT. Translation gives CASSPQGSGNTIYF.

DNA for the CDR3: TGTGCCAGCAGCTTAGGAGGGAACTATGGCTACACCTTC. It encodes CASSLGGNYGYTF. V usage is TRBV11-2 and J usage is TRBJ1-2; D is uncertain. CDR1 is SGHAT and CDR2 is FQNNGV in the germline V gene. V was cut by 1 base and J by 2 bases, with 5 bases left in between. The CDR3 sequence is 13 residues long.

The V gene is TRBV4-2, the J gene TRBJ1-2, with D perhaps TRBD1 (6 bases). V shed 0 bases and J shed 5 bases, with 16 bases lying between them. Germline V gene data show CDR1 as LGHNA and CDR2 as YNFKEQ. The CDR3 extends over 16 amino acids. The CDR3 protein is CASSQDWGQNTYGYTF. CDR3 nucleotide sequence: TGTGCCAGCAGCCAAGACTGGGGGCAAAACACTTATGGCTACACCTTC.

This clone was counted a few times. The chain is built from TRBV4-1 and TRBJ1-2; 7 nucleotides line up with TRBD1. The CDR3 contains 15 residues. V was clipped by 0 bases and J by 2 bases; unmatched bases: 3. Germline-derived CDR1 and CDR2 are MGHRA and YSYEKL. The CDR3 DNA follows: TGCGCCAGCAGCCAAGATGAGACAGGGAACTATGGCTACACCTTC. It yields the protein CASSQDETGNYGYTF.

The V call is TRBV18, the J call TRBJ1-1, with no clear D. The CDR3 loop spans 14 amino acids. With 7 bases removed from V and 4 bases from J, the gap between germline ends came to 16 bases. Germline assignment: CDR1 KGHSH and CDR2 LQKENI. The DNA for the CDR3 is TGTGCCAGCTACAAAGGAGGTTTGAGCACTGAAGCTTTCTTT. Translated: CASYKGGLSTEAFF.

The V and J genes are TRBV4-2 and TRBJ2-2; TRBD2 is a possible D gene (6 bases). V dropped 0 bases and J dropped 1 base, with 9 bases sitting between them. The CDR3 is 16 residues long. Germline assignment: CDR1 LGHNA and CDR2 YNFKEQ. CDR3 bases: TGTGCCAGCAGCCAAGATGGGGGGAGGAACACCGGGGAGCTGTTTTTT. The encoded protein is CASSQDGGRNTGELFF.

This chain links TRBV5-4 with TRBJ2-1, with D possibly TRBD2 on 6 matching bases. The CDR3 is made up of 15 amino acids. V gave up 3 bases and J gave up 0 bases, with 10 bases separating them. The germline gives CDR1 SGHNT, CDR2 YYREEE (reference sequence). The CDR3 sequence: CASSSRDFSYNEQFF. Written as DNA, the CDR3 is TGTGCCAGCAGCTCGAGGGACTTCTCCTACAATGAGCAGTTCTTC. Full variable domain (outside the CDR3, taken from reference TRBV5-4 and TRBJ2-1): ETGVTQSPTHLIKTRGQQVTLRCSSQSGHNTVSWYQQALGQGPQFIFQYYREEENGRGNFPPRFSGLQFPNYSSELNVNALELDDSALYLCASSSRDFSYNEQFFGPGTRLTVL.

V and J are TRBV3-1 (or the pseudogene TRBV3-2) and TRBJ2-1, with 9 positions matching TRBD2. Germline lookup yields CDR1 LGHDT and CDR2 YNNKEL (reference sequence). V shed 4 bases, J shed 3 bases, and the junction held 7 bases outside the gene matches. This CDR3 region has 16 residues. The CDR3 region has the DNA TGTGCCAGCAGCCCTAGTGGCGGGGGGGTCTACAATGAGCAGTTCTTC. Protein: CASSPSGGGVYNEQFF.

The chain carries TRBV3-1 (or the pseudogene TRBV3-2) and TRBJ1-6, with D uncertain. This CDR3 has 14 residues. Trimming left V 5 bases short and J 6 bases short, with 11 bases between. Germline values: CDR1 LGHDT, CDR2 YNNKEL (reference sequence). CDR3 protein: CASSRVEGNSPLHF. Here the CDR3 DNA reads TGTGCCAGCAGCAGGGTGGAGGGTAATTCACCCCTCCACTTT.

The rearrangement joins TRBV7-2 to TRBJ1-1; D uncertain. This CDR3 contains 13 residues. Germline loops: CDR1 SGHTA, CDR2 FQGNSA. Trimming removed 1 base at V and 1 base at J, with 4 bases between. The DNA of the CDR3 is TGTGCCAGCAGCTTAGTACAGAACACTGAAGCTTTCTTT. Translating gives CASSLVQNTEAFF. The full variable domain, in which reference TRBV7-2 and TRBJ1-1 provide the parts outside the CDR3, is GAGVSQSPSNKVTEKGKDVELRCDPISGHTALYWYRQSLGQGLEFLIYFQGNSAPDKSGLPSDRFSAERTGGSVSTLTIQRTQQEDSAVYLCASSLVQNTEAFFGQGTRLTVV.

The chain carries TRBV11-2 and TRBJ2-3; 9 bases fit TRBD1. The junction had 5 bases not matched to a gene; V was cut back by 5 bases and J by 5 bases. CDR1 is SGHAT and CDR2 is FQNNGV in the germline V gene. The CDR3 has 14 residues. Here the CDR3 DNA reads TGTGCCAGCAGCCGTGGACAGGGGAAAGATACGCAGTATTTT. Protein product: CASSRGQGKDTQYF.

CDR3 DNA sequence: TGCAGCGTTGGGGGCTCCCGCTACGAGCAGTACTTC. It codes for CSVGGSRYEQYF. The chain uses TRBV29-1 and TRBJ2-7; a weak D match, TRBD1 (5 bases). Germline V lookup: CDR1 SQVTM, CDR2 ANQGSEA. CDR3 size: 12 residues. With 4 bases removed from V and 3 bases from J, the gap between germline ends came to 10 bases.